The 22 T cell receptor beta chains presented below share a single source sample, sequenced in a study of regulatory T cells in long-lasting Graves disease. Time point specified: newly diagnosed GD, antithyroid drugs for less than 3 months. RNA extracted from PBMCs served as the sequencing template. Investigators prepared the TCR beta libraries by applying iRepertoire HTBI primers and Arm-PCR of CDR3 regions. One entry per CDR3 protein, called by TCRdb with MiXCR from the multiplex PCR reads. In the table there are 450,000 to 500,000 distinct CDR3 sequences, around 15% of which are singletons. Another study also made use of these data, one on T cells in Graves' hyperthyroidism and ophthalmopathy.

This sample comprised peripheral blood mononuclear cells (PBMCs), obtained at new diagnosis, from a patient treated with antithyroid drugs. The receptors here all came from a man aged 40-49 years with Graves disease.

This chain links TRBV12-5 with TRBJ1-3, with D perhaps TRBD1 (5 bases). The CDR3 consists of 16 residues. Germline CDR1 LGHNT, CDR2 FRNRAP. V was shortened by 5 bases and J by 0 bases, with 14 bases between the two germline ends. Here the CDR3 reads CASGHGRGSSGNTIYF. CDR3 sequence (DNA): TGTGCTAGTGGTCACGGACGGGGGAGCTCTGGAAACACCATATATTTT. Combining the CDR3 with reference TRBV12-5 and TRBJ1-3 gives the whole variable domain DARVTQTPRHKVTEMGQEVTMRCQPILGHNTVFWYRQTMMQGLELLAYFRNRAPLDDSGMPKDRFSAEMPDATLATLKIQPSEPRDSAVYFCASGHGRGSSGNTIYFGEGSWLTVV.

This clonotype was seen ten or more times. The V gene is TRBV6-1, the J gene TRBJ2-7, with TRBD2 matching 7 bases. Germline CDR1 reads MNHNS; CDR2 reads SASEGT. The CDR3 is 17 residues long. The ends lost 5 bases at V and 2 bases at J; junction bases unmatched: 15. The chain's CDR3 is CASSPPVASGLTYEQYF. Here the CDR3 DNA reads TGTGCCAGCAGTCCGCCCGTGGCTAGCGGACTCACCTACGAGCAGTACTTC.

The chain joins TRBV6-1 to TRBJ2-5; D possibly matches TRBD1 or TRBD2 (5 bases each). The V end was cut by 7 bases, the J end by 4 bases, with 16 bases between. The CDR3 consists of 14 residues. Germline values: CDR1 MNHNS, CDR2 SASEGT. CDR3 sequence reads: CASTPGREGETQYF. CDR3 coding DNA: TGTGCCAGCACTCCAGGGAGAGAGGGAGAGACCCAGTACTTC.

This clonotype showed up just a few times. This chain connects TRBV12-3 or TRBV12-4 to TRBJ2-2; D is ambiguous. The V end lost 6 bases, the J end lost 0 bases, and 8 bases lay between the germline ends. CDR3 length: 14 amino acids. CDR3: CASRNYANTGELFF. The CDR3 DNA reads TGTGCCAGCAGAAACTACGCGAACACCGGGGAGCTGTTTTTT.

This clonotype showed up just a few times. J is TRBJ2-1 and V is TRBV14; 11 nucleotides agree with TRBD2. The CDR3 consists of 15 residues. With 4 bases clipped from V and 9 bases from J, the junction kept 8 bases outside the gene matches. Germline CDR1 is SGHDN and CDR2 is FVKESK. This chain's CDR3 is CASSLTSGRWGEQFF. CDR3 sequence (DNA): TGTGCCAGCAGCCTTACTAGCGGGAGATGGGGTGAGCAGTTCTTC.

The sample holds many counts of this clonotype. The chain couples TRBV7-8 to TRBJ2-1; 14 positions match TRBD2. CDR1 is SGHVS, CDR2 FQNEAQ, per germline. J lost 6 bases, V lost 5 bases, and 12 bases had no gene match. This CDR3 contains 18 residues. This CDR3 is CASSLGLAGVPLSNEQFF. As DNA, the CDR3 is TGTGCCAGCAGCCTGGGACTAGCGGGAGTCCCCCTCTCCAATGAGCAGTTCTTC.

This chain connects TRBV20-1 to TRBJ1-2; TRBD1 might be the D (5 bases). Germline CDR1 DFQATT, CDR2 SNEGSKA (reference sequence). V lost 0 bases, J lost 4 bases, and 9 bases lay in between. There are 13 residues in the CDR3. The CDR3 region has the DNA TGCAGTGCTAGAGATTACGGGACCTATGGCTACACCTTC. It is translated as CSARDYGTYGYTF.

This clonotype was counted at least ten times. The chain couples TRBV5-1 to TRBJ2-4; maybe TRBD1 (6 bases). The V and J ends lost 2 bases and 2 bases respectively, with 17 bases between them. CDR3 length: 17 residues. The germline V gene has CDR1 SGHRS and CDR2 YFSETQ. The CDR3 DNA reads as TGCGCCAGCAGCTTTGATACAGGGTTGCCCTCCAAAAACATTCAGTACTTC. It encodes CASSFDTGLPSKNIQYF. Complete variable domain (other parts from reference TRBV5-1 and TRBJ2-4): KAGVTQTPRYLIKTRGQQVTLSCSPISGHRSVSWYQQTPGQGLQFLFEYFSETQRNKGNFPGRFSGRQFSNSRSEMNVSTLELGDSALYLCASSFDTGLPSKNIQYFGAGTRLSVL.

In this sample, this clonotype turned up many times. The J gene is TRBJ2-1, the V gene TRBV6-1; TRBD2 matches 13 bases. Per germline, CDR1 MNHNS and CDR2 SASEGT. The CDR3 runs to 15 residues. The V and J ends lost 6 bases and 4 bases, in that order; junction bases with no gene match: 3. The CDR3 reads CASRELAGGYNEQFF. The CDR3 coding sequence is TGTGCCAGCAGGGAACTAGCGGGAGGGTACAATGAGCAGTTCTTC.

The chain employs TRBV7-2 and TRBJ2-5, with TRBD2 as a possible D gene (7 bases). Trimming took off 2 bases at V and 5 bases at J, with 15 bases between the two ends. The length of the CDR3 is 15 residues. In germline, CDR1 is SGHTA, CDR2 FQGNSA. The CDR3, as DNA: TGTGCCAGCAGCTTAAGGGGGGGCCGGGTCGAGACCCAGTACTTC. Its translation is CASSLRGGRVETQYF.

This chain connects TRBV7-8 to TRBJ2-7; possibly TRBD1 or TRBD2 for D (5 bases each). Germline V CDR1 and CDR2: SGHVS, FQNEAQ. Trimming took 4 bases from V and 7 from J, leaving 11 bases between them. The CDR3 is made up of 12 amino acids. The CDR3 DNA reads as TGTGCCAGCAGCTCAGACAGCGGTGAGCAGTACTTC. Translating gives CASSSDSGEQYF.

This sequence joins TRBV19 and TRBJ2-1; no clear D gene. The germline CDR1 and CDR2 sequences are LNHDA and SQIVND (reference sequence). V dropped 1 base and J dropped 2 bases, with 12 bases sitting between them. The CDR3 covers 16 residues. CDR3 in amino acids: CASSIVSVPPYNEQFF. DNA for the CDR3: TGTGCCAGTAGTATAGTATCGGTCCCTCCCTACAATGAGCAGTTCTTC.

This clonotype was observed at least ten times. DNA for the CDR3: TGCAGTGCTACTGGGACTAGCGAATCCTACGAGCAGTACTTC. Translation: CSATGTSESYEQYF. The V and J genes are TRBV20-1 and TRBJ2-7; 10 positions match TRBD2. Germline V CDR1 and CDR2: DFQATT, SNEGSKA (reference sequence). CDR3 size: 14 residues. Trimming cost V 4 bases and J 1 base; bases outside gene matches: 4.

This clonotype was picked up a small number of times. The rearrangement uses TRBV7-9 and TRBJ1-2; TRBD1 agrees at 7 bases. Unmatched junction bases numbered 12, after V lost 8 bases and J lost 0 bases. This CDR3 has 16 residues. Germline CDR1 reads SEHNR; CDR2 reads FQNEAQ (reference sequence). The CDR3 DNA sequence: TGTGCCAGCGGTACGGGACAGAAGCACCCTAACTATGGCTACACCTTC. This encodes CASGTGQKHPNYGYTF.

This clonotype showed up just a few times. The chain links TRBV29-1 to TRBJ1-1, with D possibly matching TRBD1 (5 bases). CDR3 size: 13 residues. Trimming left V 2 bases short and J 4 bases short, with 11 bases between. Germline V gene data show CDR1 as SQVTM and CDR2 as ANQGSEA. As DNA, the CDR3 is TGCAGCGTTGAAAGGGGCCCCACCACTGAAGCTTTCTTT. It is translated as CSVERGPTTEAFF.

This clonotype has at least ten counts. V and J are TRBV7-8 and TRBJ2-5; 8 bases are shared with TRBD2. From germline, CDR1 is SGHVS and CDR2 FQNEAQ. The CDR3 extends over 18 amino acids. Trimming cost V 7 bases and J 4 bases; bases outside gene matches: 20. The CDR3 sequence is CASTPNRPGGVRGETQYF. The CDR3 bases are TGTGCCAGCACCCCCAATCGCCCGGGGGGGGTCAGGGGAGAGACCCAGTACTTC.

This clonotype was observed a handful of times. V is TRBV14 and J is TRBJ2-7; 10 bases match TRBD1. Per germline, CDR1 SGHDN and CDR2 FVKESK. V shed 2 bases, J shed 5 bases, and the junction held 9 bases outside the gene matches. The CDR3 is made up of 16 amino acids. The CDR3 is CASSQIRGQGVHEQYF. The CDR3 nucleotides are TGTGCCAGCAGCCAAATAAGAGGACAGGGGGTCCACGAGCAGTACTTC.

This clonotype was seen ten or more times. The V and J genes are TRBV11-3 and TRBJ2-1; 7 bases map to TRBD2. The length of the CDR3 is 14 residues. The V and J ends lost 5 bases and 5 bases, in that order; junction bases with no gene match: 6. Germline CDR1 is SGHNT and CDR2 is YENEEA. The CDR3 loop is CASSRASGNNEQFF. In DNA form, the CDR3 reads TGTGCCAGCAGCAGGGCTAGCGGTAACAATGAGCAGTTCTTC.

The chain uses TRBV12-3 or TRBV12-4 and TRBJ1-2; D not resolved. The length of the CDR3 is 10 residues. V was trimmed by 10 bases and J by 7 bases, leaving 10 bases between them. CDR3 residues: CAISRGGYTF. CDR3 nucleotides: TGTGCCATCTCACGGGGTGGCTACACCTTC.

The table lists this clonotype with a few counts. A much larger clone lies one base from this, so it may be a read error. The CDR3 region has the DNA TGCGCCAGCAGCCCCGGGGAGGGTAATCGGCCCCAGCATTTT. Translating gives CASSPGEGNRPQHF. The V call is TRBV5-1, the J call TRBJ1-5; no definite D call. This CDR3 has 14 residues. The germline CDR1 and CDR2 sequences are SGHRS and YFSETQ.

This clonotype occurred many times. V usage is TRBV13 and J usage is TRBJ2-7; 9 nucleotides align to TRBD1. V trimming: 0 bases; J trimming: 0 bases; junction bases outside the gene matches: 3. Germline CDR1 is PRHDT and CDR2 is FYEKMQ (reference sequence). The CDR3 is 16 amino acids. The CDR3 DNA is TGTGCCAGCAGCTTAGGTGGGACAGGGCTCTCCTACGAGCAGTACTTC. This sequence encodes CASSLGGTGLSYEQYF.

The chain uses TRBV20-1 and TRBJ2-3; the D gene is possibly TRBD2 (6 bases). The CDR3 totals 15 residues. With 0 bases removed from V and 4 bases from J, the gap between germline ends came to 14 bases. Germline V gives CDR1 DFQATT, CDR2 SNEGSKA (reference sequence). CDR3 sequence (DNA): TGCAGTGCTAGAGATGCACGCGGGATATCAGATACGCAGTATTTT. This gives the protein CSARDARGISDTQYF.